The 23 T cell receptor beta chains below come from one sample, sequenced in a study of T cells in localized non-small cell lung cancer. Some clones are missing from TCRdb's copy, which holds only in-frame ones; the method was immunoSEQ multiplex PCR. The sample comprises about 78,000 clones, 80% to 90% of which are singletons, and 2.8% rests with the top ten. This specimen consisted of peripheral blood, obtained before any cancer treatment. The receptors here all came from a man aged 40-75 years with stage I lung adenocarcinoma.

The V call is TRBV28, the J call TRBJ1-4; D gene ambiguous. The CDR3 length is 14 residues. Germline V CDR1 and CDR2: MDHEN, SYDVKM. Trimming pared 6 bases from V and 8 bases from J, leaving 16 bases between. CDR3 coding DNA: TGTGCCAGCAGCGGCCTATCGGGTTTAGAAAAACTGTTTTTT. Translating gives CASSGLSGLEKLFF.

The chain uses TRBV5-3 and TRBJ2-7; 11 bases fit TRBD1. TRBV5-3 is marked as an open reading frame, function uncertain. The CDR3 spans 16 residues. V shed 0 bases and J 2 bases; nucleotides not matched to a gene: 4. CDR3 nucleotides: TGTGCCAGAAGCTTGGGCCCGGGACAGGGGGCCTACGAGCAGTACTTC. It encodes CARSLGPGQGAYEQYF.

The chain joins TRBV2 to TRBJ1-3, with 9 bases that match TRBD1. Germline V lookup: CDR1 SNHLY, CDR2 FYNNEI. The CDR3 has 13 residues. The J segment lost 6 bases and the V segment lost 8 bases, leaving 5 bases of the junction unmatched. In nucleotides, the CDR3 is TGTGCCAGCCTAGGACAGGGGCAAAACACCATATATTTT. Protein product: CASLGQGQNTIYF.

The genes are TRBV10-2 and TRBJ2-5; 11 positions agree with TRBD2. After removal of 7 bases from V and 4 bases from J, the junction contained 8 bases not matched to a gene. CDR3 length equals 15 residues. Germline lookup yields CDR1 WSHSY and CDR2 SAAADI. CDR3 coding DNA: TGCGCCAGCAAAATGCTAGCGGGAGGATTAGAGACCCAGTACTTC. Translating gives CASKMLAGGLETQYF.

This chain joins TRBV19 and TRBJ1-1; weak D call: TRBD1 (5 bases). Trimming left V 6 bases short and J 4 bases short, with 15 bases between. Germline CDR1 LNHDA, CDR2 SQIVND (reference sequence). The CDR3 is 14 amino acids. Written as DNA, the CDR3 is TGTGCCAGTAGGCGACAGAGGGAGGCCACTGAAGCTTTCTTT. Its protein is CASRRQREATEAFF.

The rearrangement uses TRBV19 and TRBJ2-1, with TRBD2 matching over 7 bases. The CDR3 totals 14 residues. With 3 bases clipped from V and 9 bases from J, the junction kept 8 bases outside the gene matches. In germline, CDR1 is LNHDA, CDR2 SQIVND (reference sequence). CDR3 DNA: TGTGCCAGTAGTATGATCTGGCGGGAGATTGAGCAGTTCTTC. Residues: CASSMIWREIEQFF.

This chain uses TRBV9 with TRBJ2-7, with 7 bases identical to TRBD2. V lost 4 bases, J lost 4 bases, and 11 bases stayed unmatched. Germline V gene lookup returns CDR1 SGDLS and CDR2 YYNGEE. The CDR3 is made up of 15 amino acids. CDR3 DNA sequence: TGTGCCAGCAGCCAACCCTGGGGGGGAGGGTACGAGCAGTACTTC. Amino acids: CASSQPWGGGYEQYF.

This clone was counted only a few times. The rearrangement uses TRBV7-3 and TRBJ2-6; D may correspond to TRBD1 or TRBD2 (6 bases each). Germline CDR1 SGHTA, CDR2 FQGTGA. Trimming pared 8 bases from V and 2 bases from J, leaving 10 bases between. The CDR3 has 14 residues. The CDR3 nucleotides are TGTGCCAGCGGAGGGGGGCCTGGGGCCAACGTCCTGACTTTC. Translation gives CASGGGPGANVLTF. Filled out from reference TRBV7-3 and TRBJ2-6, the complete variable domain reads GAGVSQTPSNKVTEKGKYVELRCDPISGHTALYWYRQSLGQGPEFLIYFQGTGAADDSGLPNDRFFAVRPEGSVSTLKIQRTERGDSAVYLCASGGGPGANVLTFGAGSRLTVL.

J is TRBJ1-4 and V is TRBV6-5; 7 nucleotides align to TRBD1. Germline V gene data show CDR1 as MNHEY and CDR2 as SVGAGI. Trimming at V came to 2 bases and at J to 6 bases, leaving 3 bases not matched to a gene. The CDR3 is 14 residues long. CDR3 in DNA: TGTGCCAGCAGTTACGGGACAGTAGATGAAAAACTGTTTTTT. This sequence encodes CASSYGTVDEKLFF.

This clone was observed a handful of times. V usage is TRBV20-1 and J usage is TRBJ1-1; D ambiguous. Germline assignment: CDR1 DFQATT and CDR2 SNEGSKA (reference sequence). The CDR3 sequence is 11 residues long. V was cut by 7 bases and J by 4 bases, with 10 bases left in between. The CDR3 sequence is CSVPFSTEAFF. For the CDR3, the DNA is TGCAGTGTTCCGTTCTCCACTGAAGCTTTCTTT.

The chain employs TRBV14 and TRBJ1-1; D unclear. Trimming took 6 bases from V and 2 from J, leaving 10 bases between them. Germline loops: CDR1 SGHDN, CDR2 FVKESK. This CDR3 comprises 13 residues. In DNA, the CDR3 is TGTGCCAGCAGTACCCACATTAACACTGAAGCTTTCTTT. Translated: CASSTHINTEAFF.

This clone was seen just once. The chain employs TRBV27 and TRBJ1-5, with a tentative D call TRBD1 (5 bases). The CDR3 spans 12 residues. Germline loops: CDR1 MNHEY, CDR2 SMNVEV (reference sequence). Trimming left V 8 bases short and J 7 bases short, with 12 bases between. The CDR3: CASGPRGQPQHF. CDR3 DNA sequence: TGTGCCAGCGGGCCGAGGGGACAGCCCCAGCATTTT.

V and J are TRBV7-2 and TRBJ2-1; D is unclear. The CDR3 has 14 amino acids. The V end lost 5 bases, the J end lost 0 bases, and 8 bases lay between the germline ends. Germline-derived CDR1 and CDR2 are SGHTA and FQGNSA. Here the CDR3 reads CASSPRPSYNEQFF. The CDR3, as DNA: TGTGCCAGCAGCCCCCGTCCCTCCTACAATGAGCAGTTCTTC.

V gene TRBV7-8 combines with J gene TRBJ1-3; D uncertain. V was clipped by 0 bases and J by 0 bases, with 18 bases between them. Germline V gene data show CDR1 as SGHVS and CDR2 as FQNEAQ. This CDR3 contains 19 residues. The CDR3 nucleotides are TGTGCCAGCAGCTTAGCGGCCCGACACGACACCCGCTCTGGAAACACCATATATTTT. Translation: CASSLAARHDTRSGNTIYF.

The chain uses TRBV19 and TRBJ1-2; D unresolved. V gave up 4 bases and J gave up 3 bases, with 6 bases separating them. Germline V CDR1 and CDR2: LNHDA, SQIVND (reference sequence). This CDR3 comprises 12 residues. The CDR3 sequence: CASSNGYYGYTF. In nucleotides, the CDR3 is TGTGCCAGTAGTAATGGGTACTATGGCTACACCTTC.

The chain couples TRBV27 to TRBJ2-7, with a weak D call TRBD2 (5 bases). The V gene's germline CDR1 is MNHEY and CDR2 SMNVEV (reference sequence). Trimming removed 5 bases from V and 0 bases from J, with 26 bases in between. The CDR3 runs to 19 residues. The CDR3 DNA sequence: TGTGCCAGCAGTCCCCGGGCAAATACTCTAGCTTTGGGCTCCTACGAGCAGTACTTC. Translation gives CASSPRANTLALGSYEQYF.

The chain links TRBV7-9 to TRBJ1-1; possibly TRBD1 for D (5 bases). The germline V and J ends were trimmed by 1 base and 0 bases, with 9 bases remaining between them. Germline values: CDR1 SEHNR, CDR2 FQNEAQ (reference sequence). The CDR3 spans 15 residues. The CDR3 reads CASSLGGRLNTEAFF. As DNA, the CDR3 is TGTGCCAGCAGCTTAGGGGGCAGACTGAACACTGAAGCTTTCTTT.

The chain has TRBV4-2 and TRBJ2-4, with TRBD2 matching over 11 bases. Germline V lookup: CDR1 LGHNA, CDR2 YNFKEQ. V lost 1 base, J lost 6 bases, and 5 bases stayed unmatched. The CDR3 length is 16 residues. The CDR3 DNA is TGTGCCAGCAGCCAAGGCGTTAGCGGGAGGGGAAACATTCAGTACTTC. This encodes CASSQGVSGRGNIQYF.

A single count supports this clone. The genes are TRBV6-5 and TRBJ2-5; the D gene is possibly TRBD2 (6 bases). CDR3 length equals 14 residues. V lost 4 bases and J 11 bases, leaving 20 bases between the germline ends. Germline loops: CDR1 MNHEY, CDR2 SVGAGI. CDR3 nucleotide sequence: TGTGCCAGCAGTTCTTCAACCGGGACGGGGGAGCAGTACTTC. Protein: CASSSSTGTGEQYF.

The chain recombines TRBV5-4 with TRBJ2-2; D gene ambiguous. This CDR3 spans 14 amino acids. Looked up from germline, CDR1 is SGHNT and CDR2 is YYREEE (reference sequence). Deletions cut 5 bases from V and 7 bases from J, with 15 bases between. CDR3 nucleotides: TGTGCCAGCAGTTTGCCCACTCGCGTCGGGGAGCTGTTTTTT. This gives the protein CASSLPTRVGELFF.

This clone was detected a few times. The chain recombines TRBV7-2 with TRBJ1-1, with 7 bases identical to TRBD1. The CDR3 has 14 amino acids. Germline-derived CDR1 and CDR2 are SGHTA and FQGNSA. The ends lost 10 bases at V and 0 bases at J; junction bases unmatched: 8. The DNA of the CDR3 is TGTGCCACAGGGTTCCAGGGGGTGAACACTGAAGCTTTCTTT. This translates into CATGFQGVNTEAFF. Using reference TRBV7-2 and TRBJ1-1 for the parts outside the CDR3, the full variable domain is GAGVSQSPSNKVTEKGKDVELRCDPISGHTALYWYRQSLGQGLEFLIYFQGNSAPDKSGLPSDRFSAERTGGSVSTLTIQRTQQEDSAVYLCATGFQGVNTEAFFGQGTRLTVV.

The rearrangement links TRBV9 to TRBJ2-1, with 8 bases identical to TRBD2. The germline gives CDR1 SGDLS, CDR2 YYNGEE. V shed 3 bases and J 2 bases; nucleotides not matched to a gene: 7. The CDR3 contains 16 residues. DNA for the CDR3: TGTGCCAGCAGCGGGGACCGGGGGGGCGCCTACAATGAGCAGTTCTTC. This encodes CASSGDRGGAYNEQFF.

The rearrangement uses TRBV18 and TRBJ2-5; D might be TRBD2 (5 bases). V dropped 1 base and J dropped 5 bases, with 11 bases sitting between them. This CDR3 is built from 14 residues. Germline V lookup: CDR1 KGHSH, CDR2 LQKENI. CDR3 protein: CASSPRTSRETQYF. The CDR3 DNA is TGTGCCAGCTCACCACGCACTAGTCGGGAGACCCAGTACTTC.